A selection of T cell receptor beta chains follows, all from one sample in a study of blood T cell repertoires in COVID-19. Clones were read by immunoSEQ multiplex PCR, and TCRdb kept only the in-frame ones, dropping some. The table has about 140,000 clones, around 80% seen once. The sample consisted of peripheral blood. The receptors shown here come from a man over 45 with acute or convalescent COVID-19. Each CDR3 is given without its conserved first and last residue.

>TRBJ1-5|TRBV11-2
ASSLGGTGVGQPQH
>TRBJ2-2|TRBV24-1
ATSVGGQGELF
>TRBJ2-2|TRBV27
ASSLIAGGHTGELF
>TRBJ1-2|TRBV2
ASSEVHVADGYT
>TRBJ2-3|TRBV6-6
ASSRDSITDTQY
>TRBJ2-7|TRBV5-6
ASSPGTGTYEQY
>TRBJ2-7|TRBV5-1
ASSLDGQGGEQY
>TRBJ1-2|TRBV6-6
ASRSSGWDGYT
>TRBJ2-1|TRBV9
ASSVAPGTGGGNEQF
>TRBJ2-1|TRBV7-9
ASSSGGLGRF
>TRBJ1-6|TRBV30
AWSLTGNNSPLH
>TRBJ2-1|TRBV6-5
ASSPGQGAVNEQF
>TRBJ1-4|TRBV19
ASMGTENEKLF
>TRBJ2-2|TRBV19
ASSIKTSDTGELF
>TRBJ1-5|TRBV5-6
ASSLAGVNQPQH
>TRBJ2-2|TRBV6-5
ASSRGFGELF
>TRBJ2-3|TRBV27
ASSLSIGSKTQY
>TRBJ1-2|TRBV11-3
ASSPPGDRRLYGYT
>TRBJ2-5|TRBV9
ASSVGLGVGKETQY
>TRBJ2-6|TRBV27
ASSLAGTGGANVLT
>TRBJ1-1|TRBV27
ASSLGGTGASGAF
>TRBJ1-2|TRBV5-1
ASSFDTNYGYT
>TRBJ1-2|TRBV6-5
ASSFDRRIGYT
>TRBJ2-2|TRBV12-3/TRBV12-4
ASSLKGPGELF
>TRBJ2-3|TRBV5-1
ASSLGWGLDTQY
>TRBJ1-6|TRBV9
ASSVEEDSFYNSPLH
>TRBJ1-4|TRBV5-1
ASSLRVTGGGEKLF
>TRBJ2-2|TRBV3-1/TRBV3-2
ASSRRGGGDTGELF
>TRBJ2-2|TRBV29-1
SVTGDPTGELF
>TRBJ2-1|TRBV5-1
ASSVLLTRGVGEQF
>TRBJ1-5|TRBV30
AWRAAEWGPQH
>TRBJ1-1|TRBV18
ASSGQGATEAF
>TRBJ2-1|TRBV9
ASSGPLLGAHEQF
>TRBJ1-6|TRBV5-1
ASSFGQGANDSPLH
>TRBJ2-1|TRBV7-3
ASSLLDFFGTGDYNEQF
>TRBJ2-2|TRBV5-1
ASSLDVEGYYTGELF
>TRBJ2-7|TRBV6-5
ASTVGGTYEQY
>TRBJ2-2|TRBV19
ASSIRESPGELF
>TRBJ2-7|TRBV2
ASSERYEQY
>TRBJ1-2|TRBV6-1
ASSDPGTGVYGYT
>TRBJ1-2|TRBV18
ASSPLPQGDYGYT
>TRBJ1-2|TRBV7-8
ASSRGGDEGYT
>TRBJ1-1|TRBV5-1
ASTQSGPTEAF